A single sample gave rise to the 5 T cell receptor beta chains below, sequenced in a study of T cells in Graves' hyperthyroidism and ophthalmopathy. Amplification targeted TCR beta CDR3 regions from RNA transcripts. Using the HTBI primer set, a first-round RT-PCR was run on the TCR CDR3. MiXCR, run by TCRdb on the multiplex PCR reads, gives a single entry per CDR3 protein. This table has over 700,000 distinct CDR3 sequences, roughly 32% appearing once. The sequenced sample consisted of blood. The receptors come from a woman in her forties with Graves' hyperthyroidism.

This clonotype was recorded many times. The rearrangement uses TRBV7-2 and TRBJ1-2; D not certain. V was trimmed by 7 bases and J by 6 bases, leaving 18 bases between them. The CDR3 loop spans 14 amino acids. The V gene's germline CDR1 is SGHTA and CDR2 FQGNSA. For the CDR3, the DNA is TGTGCCAGCAACCGAAGCGGAGGGCGCGATGGCTACACCTTC. Its protein is CASNRSGGRDGYTF. The whole variable domain, filled in from reference TRBV7-2 and TRBJ1-2, reads GAGVSQSPSNKVTEKGKDVELRCDPISGHTALYWYRQSLGQGLEFLIYFQGNSAPDKSGLPSDRFSAERTGGSVSTLTIQRTQQEDSAVYLCASNRSGGRDGYTFGSGTRLTVV.

V usage is TRBV4-3 and J usage is TRBJ1-4; no clear D. The germline CDR1 and CDR2 sequences are LGHNA and YSLEER. Trimming pared 7 bases from V and 2 bases from J, leaving 11 bases between. The CDR3 is 14 amino acids. CDR3 in DNA: TGCGCCAGCACCCTGAGTTTCACTAATGAAAAACTGTTTTTT. It yields the protein CASTLSFTNEKLFF.

This clonotype was seen many times. The V gene is TRBV24-1, the J gene TRBJ1-2; TRBD1 might be the D (5 bases). V was trimmed by 9 bases and J by 6 bases, leaving 16 bases between them. The germline CDR1 and CDR2 sequences are KGHDR and SFDVKD. The CDR3 has 13 residues. CDR3 residues: CATRQGQEDGYTF. The DNA of the CDR3 is TGTGCCACCCGGCAGGGTCAGGAGGATGGCTACACCTTC.

The chain recombines TRBV7-2 with TRBJ1-4; D is possibly TRBD1 (6 bases). Trimming removed 5 bases from V and 7 bases from J, with 14 bases in between. This CDR3 spans 14 amino acids. Germline-derived CDR1 and CDR2 are SGHTA and FQGNSA. The CDR3 bases are TGTGCCAGCAGCCGGGGGGGGCAGGGTGAAAAACTGTTTTTT. Translating it yields CASSRGGQGEKLFF. The full variable domain, rest sourced from reference TRBV7-2 and TRBJ1-4, is GAGVSQSPSNKVTEKGKDVELRCDPISGHTALYWYRQSLGQGLEFLIYFQGNSAPDKSGLPSDRFSAERTGGSVSTLTIQRTQQEDSAVYLCASSRGGQGEKLFFGSGTQLSVL.

This clonotype was seen a handful of times. A junction boundary mismatches the germline segment, possibly from a read error. This chain uses TRBV11-3 with TRBJ2-5, with 12 bases that match TRBD2. The CDR3 length is 15 residues. Germline V gives CDR1 SGHNT, CDR2 YENEEA. The CDR3 region is CASSVEGLAGETQYF. CDR3 sequence (DNA): TGTGCCAGCAGCGTAGAGGGACTAGCGGGAGAGACCCAGTACTTC.